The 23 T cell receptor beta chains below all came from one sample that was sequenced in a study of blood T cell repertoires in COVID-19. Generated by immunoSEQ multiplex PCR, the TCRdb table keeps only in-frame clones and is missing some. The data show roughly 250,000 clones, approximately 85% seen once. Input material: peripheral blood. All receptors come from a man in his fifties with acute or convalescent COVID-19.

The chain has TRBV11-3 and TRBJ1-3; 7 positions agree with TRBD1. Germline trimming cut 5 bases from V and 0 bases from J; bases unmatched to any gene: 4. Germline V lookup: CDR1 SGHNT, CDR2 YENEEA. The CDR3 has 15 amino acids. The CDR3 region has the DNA TGTGCCAGCAGCCCCAGGGACAGCTCTGGAAACACCATATATTTT. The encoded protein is CASSPRDSSGNTIYF.

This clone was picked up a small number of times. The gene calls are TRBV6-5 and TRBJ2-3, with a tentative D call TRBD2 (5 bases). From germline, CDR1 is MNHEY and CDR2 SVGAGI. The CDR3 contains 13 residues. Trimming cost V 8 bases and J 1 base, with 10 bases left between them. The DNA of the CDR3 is TGTGCCAGCTTGTTTAGCGGCACAGATACGCAGTATTTT. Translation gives CASLFSGTDTQYF.

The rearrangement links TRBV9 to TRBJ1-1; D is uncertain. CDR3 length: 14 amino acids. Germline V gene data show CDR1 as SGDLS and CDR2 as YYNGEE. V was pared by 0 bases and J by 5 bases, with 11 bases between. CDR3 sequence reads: CASSVEESQTEAFF. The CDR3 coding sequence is TGTGCCAGCAGCGTAGAAGAATCCCAGACTGAAGCTTTCTTT.

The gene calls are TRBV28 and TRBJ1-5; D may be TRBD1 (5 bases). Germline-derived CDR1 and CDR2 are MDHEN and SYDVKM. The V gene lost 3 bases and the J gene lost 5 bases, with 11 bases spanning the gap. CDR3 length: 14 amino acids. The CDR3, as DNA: TGTGCCAGCAGTTTTAGCAGGGAAGATCAGCCCCAGCATTTT. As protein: CASSFSREDQPQHF.

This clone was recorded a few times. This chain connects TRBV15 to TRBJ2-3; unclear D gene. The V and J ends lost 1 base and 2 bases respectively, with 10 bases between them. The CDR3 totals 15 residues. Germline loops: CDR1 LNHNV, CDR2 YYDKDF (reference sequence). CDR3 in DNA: TGTGCCACCAGCAGAGTGAACAGATACACAGATACGCAGTATTTT. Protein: CATSRVNRYTDTQYF.

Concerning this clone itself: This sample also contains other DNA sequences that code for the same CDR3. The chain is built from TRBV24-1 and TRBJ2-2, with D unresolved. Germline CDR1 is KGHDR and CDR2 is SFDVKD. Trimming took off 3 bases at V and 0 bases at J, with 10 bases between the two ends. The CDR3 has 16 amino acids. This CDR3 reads CATSDPGLPNTGELFF. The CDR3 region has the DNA TGTGCCACCAGTGATCCAGGTCTCCCGAACACCGGGGAGCTGTTTTTT.

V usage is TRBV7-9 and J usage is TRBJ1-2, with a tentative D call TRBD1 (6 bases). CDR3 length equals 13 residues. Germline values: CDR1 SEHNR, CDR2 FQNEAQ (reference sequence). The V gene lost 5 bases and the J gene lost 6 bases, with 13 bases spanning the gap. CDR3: CASSTLGGDGYTF. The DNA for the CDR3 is TGTGCCAGCAGCACATTAGGGGGGGATGGCTACACCTTC.

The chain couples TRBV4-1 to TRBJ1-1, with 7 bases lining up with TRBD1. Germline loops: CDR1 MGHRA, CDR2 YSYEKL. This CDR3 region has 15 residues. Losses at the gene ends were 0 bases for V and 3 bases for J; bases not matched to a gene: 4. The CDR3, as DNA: TGCGCCAGCAGCCAAGACCGGGACAGCCACACTGAAGCTTTCTTT. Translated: CASSQDRDSHTEAFF.

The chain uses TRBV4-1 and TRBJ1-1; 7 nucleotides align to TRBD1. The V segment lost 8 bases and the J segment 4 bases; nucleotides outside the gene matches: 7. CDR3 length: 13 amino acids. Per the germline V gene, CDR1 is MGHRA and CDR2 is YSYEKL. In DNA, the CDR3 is TGCGCCAGCCGGGGGGGACAGTTCACTGAAGCTTTCTTT. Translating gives CASRGGQFTEAFF.

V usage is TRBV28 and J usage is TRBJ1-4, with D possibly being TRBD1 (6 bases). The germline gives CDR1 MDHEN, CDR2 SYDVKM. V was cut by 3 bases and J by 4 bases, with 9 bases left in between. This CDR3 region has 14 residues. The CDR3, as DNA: TGTGCCAGCAGTTTCGGACAGCATAATGAAAAACTGTTTTTT. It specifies CASSFGQHNEKLFF.

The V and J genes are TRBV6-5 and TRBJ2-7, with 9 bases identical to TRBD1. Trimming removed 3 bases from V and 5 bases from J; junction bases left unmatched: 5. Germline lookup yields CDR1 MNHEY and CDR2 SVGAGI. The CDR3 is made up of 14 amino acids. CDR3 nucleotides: TGTGCCAGCAGTTATAGGACAGGGGTCCACGAGCAGTACTTC. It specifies CASSYRTGVHEQYF.

CDR3 loop: CAWSVQFLGNSPLHF. The CDR3 DNA follows: TGTGCCTGGAGTGTACAGTTCCTTGGTAATTCACCCCTCCACTTT. V is TRBV30 and J is TRBJ1-6; no clear D gene. The CDR3 spans 15 residues. V was clipped by 0 bases and J by 6 bases, with 12 bases between them. Germline loops: CDR1 GTSNPN, CDR2 SVGIG (reference sequence). Full variable domain (remainder filled in from reference TRBV30 and TRBJ1-6): SQTIHQWPATLVQPVGSPLSLECTVEGTSNPNLYWYRQAAGRGLQLLFYSVGIGQISSEVPQNLSASRPQDRQFILSSKKLLLSDSGFYLCAWSVQFLGNSPLHFGNGTRLTVT.

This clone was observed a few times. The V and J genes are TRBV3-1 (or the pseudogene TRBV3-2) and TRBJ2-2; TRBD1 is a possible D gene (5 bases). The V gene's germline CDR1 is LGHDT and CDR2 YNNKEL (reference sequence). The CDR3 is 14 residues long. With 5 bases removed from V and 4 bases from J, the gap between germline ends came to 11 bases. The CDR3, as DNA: TGTGCCAGCAGCGGAGACAGTGGCACCGGGGAGCTGTTTTTT. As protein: CASSGDSGTGELFF.

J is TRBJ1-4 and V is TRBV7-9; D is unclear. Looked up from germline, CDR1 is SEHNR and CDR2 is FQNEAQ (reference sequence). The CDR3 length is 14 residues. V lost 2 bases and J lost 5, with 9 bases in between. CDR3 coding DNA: TGTGCCAGCAGCTTATGGCAGTCAAATGAAAAACTGTTTTTT. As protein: CASSLWQSNEKLFF.

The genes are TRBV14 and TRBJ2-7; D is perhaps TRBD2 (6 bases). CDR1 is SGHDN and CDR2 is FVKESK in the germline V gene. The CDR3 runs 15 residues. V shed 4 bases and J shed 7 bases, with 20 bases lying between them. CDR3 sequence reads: CASSLGVRSAGEQYF. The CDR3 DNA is TGTGCCAGCAGCCTAGGGGTTAGGTCGGCGGGGGAGCAGTACTTC. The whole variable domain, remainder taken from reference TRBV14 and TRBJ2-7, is EAGVTQFPSHSVIEKGQTVTLRCDPISGHDNLYWYRRVMGKEIKFLLHFVKESKQDESGMPNNRFLAERTGGTYSTLKVQPAELEDSGVYFCASSLGVRSAGEQYFGPGTRLTVT.

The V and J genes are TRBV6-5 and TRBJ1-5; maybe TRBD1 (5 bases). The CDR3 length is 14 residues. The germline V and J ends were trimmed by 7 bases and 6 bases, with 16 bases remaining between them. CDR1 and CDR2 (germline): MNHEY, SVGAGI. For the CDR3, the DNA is TGTGCCAGCAAACAACGACAGCTTAGTCAGCCCCAGCATTTT. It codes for CASKQRQLSQPQHF.

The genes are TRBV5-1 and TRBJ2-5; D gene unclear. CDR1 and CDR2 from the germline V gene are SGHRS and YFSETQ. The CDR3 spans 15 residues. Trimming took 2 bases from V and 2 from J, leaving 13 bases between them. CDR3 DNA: TGCGCCAGCAGCTTATCGGCAGCGTATCAAGAGACCCAGTACTTC. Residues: CASSLSAAYQETQYF.

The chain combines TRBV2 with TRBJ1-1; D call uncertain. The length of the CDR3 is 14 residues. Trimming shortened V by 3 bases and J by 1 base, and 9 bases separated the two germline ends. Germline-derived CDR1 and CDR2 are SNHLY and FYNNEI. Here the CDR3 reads CASSDVGGNTEAFF. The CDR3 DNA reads TGTGCCAGCAGTGATGTCGGCGGGAACACTGAAGCTTTCTTT.

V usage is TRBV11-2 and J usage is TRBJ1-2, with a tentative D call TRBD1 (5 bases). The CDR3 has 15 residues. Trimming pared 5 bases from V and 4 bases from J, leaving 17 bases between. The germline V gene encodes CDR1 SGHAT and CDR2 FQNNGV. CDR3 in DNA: TGTGCCAGCAGCCTACCCCCCCCCGGGGGCTATGGCTACACCTTC. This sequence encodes CASSLPPPGGYGYTF.

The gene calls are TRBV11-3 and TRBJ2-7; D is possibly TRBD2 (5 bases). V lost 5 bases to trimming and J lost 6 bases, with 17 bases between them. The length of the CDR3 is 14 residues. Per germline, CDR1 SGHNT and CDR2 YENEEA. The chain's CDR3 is CASSPEVGEGEQYF. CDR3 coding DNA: TGTGCCAGCAGCCCGGAGGTTGGCGAGGGCGAGCAGTACTTC.

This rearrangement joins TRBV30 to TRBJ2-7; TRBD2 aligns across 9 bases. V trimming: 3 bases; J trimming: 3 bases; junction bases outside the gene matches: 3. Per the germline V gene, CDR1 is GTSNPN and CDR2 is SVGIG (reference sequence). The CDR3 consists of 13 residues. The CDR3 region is CAWRRTSVYEQYF. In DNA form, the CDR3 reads TGTGCCTGGAGAAGGACTAGCGTCTACGAGCAGTACTTC.

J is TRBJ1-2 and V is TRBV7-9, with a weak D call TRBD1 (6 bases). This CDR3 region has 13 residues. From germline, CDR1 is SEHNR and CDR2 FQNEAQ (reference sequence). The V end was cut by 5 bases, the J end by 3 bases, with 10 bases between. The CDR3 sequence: CASSVDSHYGYTF. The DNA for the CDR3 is TGTGCCAGCAGCGTGGACAGTCACTATGGCTACACCTTC.

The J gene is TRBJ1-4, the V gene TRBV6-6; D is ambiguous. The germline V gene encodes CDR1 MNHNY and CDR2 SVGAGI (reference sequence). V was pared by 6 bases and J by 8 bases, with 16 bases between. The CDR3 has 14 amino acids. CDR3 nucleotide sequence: TGTGCCAGCAGCCTGAACTCGGGTGGGGAAAAACTGTTTTTT. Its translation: CASSLNSGGEKLFF.